This TCR beta chain is from a study of control samples from healthy donors and cancer patients (dated by TCRdb to between 2020 and 2021). The library relied on the immunoSEQ multiplex PCR assay. Not all clones reach the TCRdb copy of this immuneACCESS table, which keeps in-frame sequences only. Checked studies attribute under half of the gap to unresolved V genes and leave the rest unexplained. In this sample the table shows just under 75,000 clones, roughly 87% of which occur a single time. Just under 4% of the sample rests with the top ten. As regards this clone: What this receptor recognizes is not known. Per-base qualities were not stored, and no clone one base away is much larger.

Between the V and J ends, shortened by 2 bases and 0 bases respectively, the junction contains 12 bases. CDR1 is given as SGDLS and CDR2 as YYNGEE, both from the germline V gene. Spanning cysteine to phenylalanine, the CDR3 consists of 16 amino acids. Left in the record is the CDR3 DNA by itself, 48 bases read in frame from the first base. The sequenced sample was blood. This clonotype originated in a woman in her forties or fifties in good health. This chain joins TRBV9 to TRBJ2-1, with TRBD2 tentatively as D gene (5 bases match). The bases read TGTGCCAGCAGCGTGGCTAGCAGAAGCTCCTACAATGAGCAGTTCTTC. Translated, this is CASSVASRSSYNEQFF.